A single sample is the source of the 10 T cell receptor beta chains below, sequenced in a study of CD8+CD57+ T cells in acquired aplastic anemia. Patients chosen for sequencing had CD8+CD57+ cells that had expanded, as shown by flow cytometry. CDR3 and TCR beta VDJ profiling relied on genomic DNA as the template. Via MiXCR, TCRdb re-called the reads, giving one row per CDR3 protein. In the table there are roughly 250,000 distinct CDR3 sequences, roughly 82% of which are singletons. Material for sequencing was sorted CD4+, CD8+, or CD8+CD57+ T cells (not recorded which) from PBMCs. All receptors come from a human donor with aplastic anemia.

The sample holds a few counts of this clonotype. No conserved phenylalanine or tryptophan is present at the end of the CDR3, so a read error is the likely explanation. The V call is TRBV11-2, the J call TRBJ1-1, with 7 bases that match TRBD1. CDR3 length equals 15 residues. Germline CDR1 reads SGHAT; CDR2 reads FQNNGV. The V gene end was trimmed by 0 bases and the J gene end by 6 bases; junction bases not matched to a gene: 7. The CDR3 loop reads CASSLDLTGTPEAFS. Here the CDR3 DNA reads TGTGCCAGCAGCTTAGATCTGACAGGGACCCCTGAAGCTTTCTCT.

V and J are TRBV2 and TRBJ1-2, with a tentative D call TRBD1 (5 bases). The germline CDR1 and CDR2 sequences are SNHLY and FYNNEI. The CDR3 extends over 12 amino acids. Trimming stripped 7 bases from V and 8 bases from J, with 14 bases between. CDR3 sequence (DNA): TGTGCCAGCATTGGGGGGTGGTCGGGCTACACCTTC. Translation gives CASIGGWSGYTF.

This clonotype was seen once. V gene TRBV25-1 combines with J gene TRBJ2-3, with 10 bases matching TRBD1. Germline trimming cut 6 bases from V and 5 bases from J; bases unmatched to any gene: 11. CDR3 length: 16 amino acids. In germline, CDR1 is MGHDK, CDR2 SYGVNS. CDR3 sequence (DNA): TGTGCCAGCAGCCATCAACGGGACAGGGGCAAAGATACGCAGTATTTT. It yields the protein CASSHQRDRGKDTQYF.

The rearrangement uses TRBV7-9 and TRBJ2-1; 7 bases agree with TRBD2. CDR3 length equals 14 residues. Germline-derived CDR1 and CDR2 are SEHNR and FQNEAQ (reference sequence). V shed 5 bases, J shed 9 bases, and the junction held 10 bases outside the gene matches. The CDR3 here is CASSNRGGGFEQFF. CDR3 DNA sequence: TGTGCCAGCAGCAACCGCGGGGGAGGGTTTGAGCAGTTCTTC.

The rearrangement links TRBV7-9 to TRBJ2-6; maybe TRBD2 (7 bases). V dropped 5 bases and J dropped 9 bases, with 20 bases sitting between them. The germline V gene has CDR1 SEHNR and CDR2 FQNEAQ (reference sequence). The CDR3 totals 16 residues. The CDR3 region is CASSLQGGARVNVLTF. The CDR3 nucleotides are TGTGCCAGCAGCCTACAAGGGGGGGCCCGGGTCAACGTCCTGACTTTC.

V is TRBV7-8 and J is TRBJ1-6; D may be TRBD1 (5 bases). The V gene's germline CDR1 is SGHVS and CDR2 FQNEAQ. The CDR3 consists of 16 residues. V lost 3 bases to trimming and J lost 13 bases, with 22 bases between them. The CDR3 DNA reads TGTGCCAGCAGCTTGGGGGGAGGTCCCGATACGCAGCCCCTCCACTTT. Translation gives CASSLGGGPDTQPLHF.

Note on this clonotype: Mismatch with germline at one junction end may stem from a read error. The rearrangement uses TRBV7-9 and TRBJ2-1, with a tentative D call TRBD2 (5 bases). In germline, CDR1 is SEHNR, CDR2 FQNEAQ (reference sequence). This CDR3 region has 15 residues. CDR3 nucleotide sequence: TGTGCCAGTAGCTTAGATAGCGCAGCCTACACTGAGCAGTTCTTC. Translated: CASSLDSAAYTEQFF.

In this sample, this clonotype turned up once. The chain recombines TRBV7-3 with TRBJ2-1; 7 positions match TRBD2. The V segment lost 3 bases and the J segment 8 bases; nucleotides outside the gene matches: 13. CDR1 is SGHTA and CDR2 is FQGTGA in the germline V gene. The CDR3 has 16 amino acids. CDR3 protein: CASSFALSGASDEQFF. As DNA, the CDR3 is TGTGCCAGCAGCTTTGCGCTAAGCGGGGCGAGCGATGAGCAGTTCTTC.

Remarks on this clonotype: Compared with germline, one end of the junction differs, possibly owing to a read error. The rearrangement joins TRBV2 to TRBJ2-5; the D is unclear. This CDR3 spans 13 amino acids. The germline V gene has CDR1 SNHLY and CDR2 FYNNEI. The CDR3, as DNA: TGCACCAGCAGAGACTCAGGCAAAGATACGCAGTACTTC. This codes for CTSRDSGKDTQYF.

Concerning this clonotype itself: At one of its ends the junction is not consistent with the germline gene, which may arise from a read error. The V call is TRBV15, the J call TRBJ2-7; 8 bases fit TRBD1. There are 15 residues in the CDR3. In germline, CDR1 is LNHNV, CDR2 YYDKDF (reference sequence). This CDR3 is CASSMRDRRAYEQYF. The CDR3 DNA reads TGTGCCAGCAGCATGAGGGACAGGAGGGCCTATGAGCAGTACTTC.